This T cell receptor beta chain was captured in a study of blood T cell repertoires in COVID-19 (dated by TCRdb to the early 2020s). Looking at the study overall: The collaborator samples originated in the United States, Italy and Spain and spanned the acute and convalescent phases of COVID-19. Deeply sampled blood TCRbeta repertoires from subjects exposed to, actively infected with, or recovered from COVID-19 were included in the dataset. Samples were obtained from the ongoing ImmuneRACE study (first 160 participants) and from over a thousand subjects provided by 6 global collaborators. The material from the prospective study consisted of cDNA or gDNA derived from T cells, B-cell-depleted T cells, or PBMCs. Where available, HLA class I and class II types were obtained from metadata supplied by the sample provider rather than from assay-based typing. A freely available public database, intended as a resource for researchers studying the immune response to SARS-CoV-2, is where the repertoires were released. Nearly every sample came with metadata listing a de-identified subject ID, COVID-19 status, age in years and sex.

The immunoSEQ Assay, a bias-controlled multiplex PCR, was used to amplify TCRbeta CDR3 regions from genomic DNA. Processing in the source paper ran as follows. Within the assay, amplification of reference gene primers was used to estimate how many nucleated cells each sample contained. Sequence reads were collapsed and filtered to measure the absolute abundance of every unique TCRbeta CDR3 rearrangement. Productive Simpson clonality was computed per sample as the square root of Simpson's diversity index over productive rearrangements. TCRdb took over this immuneACCESS table, retaining in-frame rearrangements with V and J assigned. Such tables are incomplete; in checked studies, under half of the missing clones stem from an unresolved V gene, and the remainder is unexplained. The D gene and trimming were derived from the DNA, and the V and J assignments and clone size from that table. The sample table contains some 300,000 clones; only one count was recorded for approximately 91% of them. The biggest ten clones account for 0.75% to 1% of the sample.

A remark on this clone: Its antigen target is currently unknown. No much larger clone exists at a distance of one base, and base qualities are not known.

Ends trimmed: V by 5 bases, J by 3 bases; bases unmatched to a gene: 20. From the germline V gene (reference sequence), CDR1 is MNHNY and CDR2 is SVGAGI. Reading from cysteine to phenylalanine, the CDR3 counts 19 amino acids. Just the 57-base CDR3 DNA is kept, in frame starting at base 1. Enrolling through a virtual design, the prospective study's participants ranged in age from roughly 18 to 95 years and lived across roughly 23 United States geographic areas. In the prospective study, cohorts were assigned on the basis of participant-reported clinical history obtained from a screening survey and a study questionnaire. For ImmuneRACE Cohort 3, a participant was defined as recovered based on two consecutive negative NP/OP PCR tests, clearance by a healthcare professional, or resolution of symptoms. Each participant in the prospective study had whole blood, serum and a nasopharyngeal or oropharyngeal swab collected by mobile phlebotomists. Additional blood draws and questionnaires over an approximately two-month period could optionally be provided by prospective study participants. Prospective study blood samples were shipped either frozen or at room temperature before DNA extraction.

Paper-wide results and their limitations: The quantity of clinical and demographic metadata differed by source and by participant and was supplied without curation.

This clonotype was obtained from a young woman who had recovered from COVID-19. The V gene is TRBV6-6 and the J gene is TRBJ2-7, and TRBD1 aligns with 9 junction nucleotides. Sequenced sample: PBMCs or T cells enriched from blood (not recorded which). The CDR3 here reads CASSLIKGKPGTGHYEQYF. In nucleotides, the sequence is TGTGCCAGCAGTCTTATTAAAGGGAAACCCGGGACAGGGCACTACGAGCAGTACTTC.